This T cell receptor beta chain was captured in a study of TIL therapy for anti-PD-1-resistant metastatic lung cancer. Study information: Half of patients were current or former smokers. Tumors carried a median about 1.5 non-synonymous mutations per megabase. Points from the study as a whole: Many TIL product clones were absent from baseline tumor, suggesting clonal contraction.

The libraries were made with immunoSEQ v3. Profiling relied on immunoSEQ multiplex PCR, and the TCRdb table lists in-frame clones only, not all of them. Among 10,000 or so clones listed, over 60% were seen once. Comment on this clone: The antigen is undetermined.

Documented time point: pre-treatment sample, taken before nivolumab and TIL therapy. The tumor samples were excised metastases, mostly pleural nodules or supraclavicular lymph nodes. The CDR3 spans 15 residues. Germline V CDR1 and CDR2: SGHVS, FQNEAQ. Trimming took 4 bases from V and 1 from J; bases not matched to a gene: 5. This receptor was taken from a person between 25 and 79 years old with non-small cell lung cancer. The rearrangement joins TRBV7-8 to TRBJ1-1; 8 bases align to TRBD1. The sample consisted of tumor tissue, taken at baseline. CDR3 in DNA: TGTGCCAGCAGCTCGATAACAGGGGGGAACACTGAAGCTTTCTTT. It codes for CASSSITGGNTEAFF.